This TCR beta chain was observed in a study of OX40 agonist ivuxolimab in advanced cancers. For the study at large: A male proportion of about 84% was recorded, with mean age approximately 57 years and range roughly 20 to 90. It was permissible to have had prior anti-PD-1, anti-PD-L1 or anti-CTLA-4 therapy, and over 35% had some. Study findings and constraints: Among T cells, CD8+ cells averaged more expanded clones than CD4+ cells.

With 3 bases clipped from V and 10 bases from J, the junction kept 8 bases outside the gene matches. This CDR3 spans 14 amino acids. From germline, CDR1 is LGHNA and CDR2 YSLEER. Some clones are missing from TCRdb's copy, which holds only in-frame ones; the method was immunoSEQ multiplex PCR. The data hold approximately 16,000 clones, with 77% observed a single time. Concerning this clone: Its antigen is unknown.

The sample in question was CD4+ or CD8+ T cells sorted from blood, obtained in a trial of the OX40 agonist ivuxolimab. The chain uses TRBV4-3 and TRBJ2-1; TRBD2 aligns across 8 bases. This receptor was taken from an adult with an advanced solid tumor such as melanoma, head and neck, liver or kidney cancer. Written as DNA, the CDR3 is TGCGCCAGCAGCCAGACCGGGACTAGGCTCGAGCAGTTCTTC. It translates to CASSQTGTRLEQFF.